This TCR beta chain is from a study of immune cell composition in non-small cell lung cancer. On this clone: Its antigen is not identified.

The CDR3 covers 13 residues. CDR1 and CDR2 (germline): LNHNV, YYDKDF (reference sequence). The V end lost 3 bases, the J end lost 0 bases, and 6 bases lay between the germline ends. Normal lung sampling was at least 3 cm from the tumour, as distant as possible. Notes on the study in general: Clones >0.5% enriched in tumour were rarer in adenocarcinoma (approximately 33%) than squamous (approximately 80%).

Repertoires were generated with immunoSEQ multiplex PCR, while TCRdb's copy carries only in-frame clones and drops some. This table holds around 6,100 clones, about 74% found once. This clonotype originated in a human donor with non-small cell lung cancer. This chain joins TRBV15 and TRBJ2-7; D gene uncertain. Sequencing input: non-adjacent lung tissue. The CDR3 coding sequence is TGTGCCACCAGCAGTAGAACCTCCTACGAGCAGTACTTC. Protein sequence: CATSSRTSYEQYF.